Following are 5 T cell receptor beta chains from one sample sequenced in a study of cytomegalovirus exposure and HLA in healthy donors. Amplification used 60 Vbeta primers and 13 Jbeta primers. Sequencing was performed with immunoSEQ multiplex PCR; in TCRdb, only in-frame clones are kept and a portion is missing. This sample's table reports some 120,000 clones. Material for sequencing was PBMCs. The receptors shown here come from a middle-aged man in good health and CMV-seropositive.

The chain links TRBV19 to TRBJ1-5; TRBD1 is a possible D gene (5 bases). This CDR3 comprises 14 residues. The V end was cut by 7 bases, the J end by 3 bases, with 13 bases between. The V gene's germline CDR1 is LNHDA and CDR2 SQIVND (reference sequence). CDR3 nucleotide sequence: TGTGCCAGTACGGGGGGTTTTGACAATCAGCCCCAGCATTTT. It specifies CASTGGFDNQPQHF. Using reference TRBV19 and TRBJ1-5 for the parts outside the CDR3, the full variable domain is DGGITQSPKYLFRKEGQNVTLSCEQNLNHDAMYWYRQDPGQGLRLIYYSQIVNDFQKGDIAEGYSVSREKKESFPLTVTSAQKNPTAFYLCASTGGFDNQPQHFGDGTRLSIL.

V is TRBV5-4 and J is TRBJ2-3; TRBD2 agrees at 8 bases. Germline assignment: CDR1 SGHNT and CDR2 YYREEE (reference sequence). This CDR3 is 14 amino acids long. Unmatched junction bases numbered 4, after V lost 4 bases and J lost 3 bases. CDR3 bases: TGTGCCAGCAGCCCGGGACTAGTAACAGATACGCAGTATTTT. This gives the protein CASSPGLVTDTQYF.

The chain is built from TRBV7-2 and TRBJ1-5; possible D gene TRBD1, 5 bases. This CDR3 is 14 amino acids long. V was shortened by 2 bases and J by 2 bases, with 7 bases between the two germline ends. Germline CDR1 SGHTA, CDR2 FQGNSA. The CDR3 nucleotides read TGTGCCAGCAGCTTAATCAGGGGCAATCAGCCCCAGCATTTT. As protein: CASSLIRGNQPQHF.

CDR3 coding DNA: TGCAGCGCCGCAGGACAGTCTAATGAAAAACTGTTTTTT. Translating it yields CSAAGQSNEKLFF. The chain combines TRBV29-1 with TRBJ1-4; possible D gene TRBD1, 6 bases. This CDR3 is 13 amino acids long. Germline CDR1 is SQVTM and CDR2 is ANQGSEA. V gave up 7 bases and J gave up 3 bases, with 12 bases separating them.

This chain links TRBV25-1 with TRBJ1-1; 11 positions match TRBD1. This CDR3 has 13 residues. Germline lookup yields CDR1 MGHDK and CDR2 SYGVNS. Unmatched junction bases numbered 3, after V lost 8 bases and J lost 4 bases. The CDR3 sequence is CASLGQGGTEAFF. CDR3 coding DNA: TGTGCCAGCTTGGGACAGGGGGGCACTGAAGCTTTCTTT.